Listed here are 32 T cell receptor beta chains from one sample, sequenced in a study of blood T cell repertoires in COVID-19 (dated by TCRdb to about 2020). The library was prepared using the immunoSEQ multiplex PCR assay. TCRdb took this table from immuneACCESS and kept in-frame rearrangements with V and J called. Such tables lack part of the clones; where checked against another copy, unresolved V genes explain under half of the gap, and the rest is unexplained. Across this sample there are around 260,000 clones, with over 75% seen only once. The ten largest clones represent about a tenth of the sample. Sequencing was done on a sample of peripheral blood. The receptor source for this set is a woman in her 70s with COVID-19, enrolled during active disease.

The gene calls are TRBV27 and TRBJ1-1; D may be TRBD1 (5 bases). This CDR3 is 14 amino acids long. The germline V and J ends were trimmed by 7 bases and 6 bases, with 18 bases remaining between them. Germline CDR1 MNHEY, CDR2 SMNVEV (reference sequence). The CDR3 DNA sequence: TGTGCCAGCACCCCCGGGAGAATAGGGGCTGAAGCTTTCTTT. It encodes CASTPGRIGAEAFF.

This clone occurred a few times. The genes are TRBV4-1 and TRBJ2-7; possible D gene TRBD2, 6 bases. This CDR3 has 15 amino acids. Per germline, CDR1 MGHRA and CDR2 YSYEKL. Trimming stripped 2 bases from V and 0 bases from J, with 11 bases between. CDR3 sequence (DNA): TGCGCCAGCAGCCAAAGGGACTTGGGCTCCTACGAGCAGTACTTC. Protein: CASSQRDLGSYEQYF.

This chain uses TRBV5-4 with TRBJ1-2, with D perhaps TRBD1 (5 bases). The CDR3 sequence is 13 residues long. Germline values: CDR1 SGHNT, CDR2 YYREEE (reference sequence). The germline V and J ends were trimmed by 4 bases and 7 bases, with 14 bases remaining between them. CDR3: CASSRGEGGGYTF. CDR3 DNA: TGTGCCAGCAGCCGGGGGGAGGGCGGTGGCTACACCTTC.

This clone has just a few counts. The DNA for the CDR3 is TGTGCCAGCAGTTTAACAGGGTCAAGGGAAAAACTGTTTTTT. This encodes CASSLTGSREKLFF. The chain joins TRBV28 to TRBJ1-4; D is perhaps TRBD1 (6 bases). Looked up from germline, CDR1 is MDHEN and CDR2 is SYDVKM. The CDR3 totals 14 residues. V gave up 2 bases and J gave up 8 bases, with 12 bases separating them.

This chain connects TRBV7-9 to TRBJ2-1; 7 bases are shared with TRBD2. The CDR3 has 16 amino acids. From germline, CDR1 is SEHNR and CDR2 FQNEAQ (reference sequence). V shed 3 bases, J shed 1 base, and the junction held 6 bases outside the gene matches. The CDR3: CASSFGVSGSYNEQFF. The CDR3 coding sequence is TGTGCCAGCAGCTTCGGGGTTAGCGGGTCCTACAATGAGCAGTTCTTC.

The rearrangement uses TRBV6-1 and TRBJ2-2; no firm D call. This CDR3 is built from 15 residues. Trimming took 3 bases from V and 1 from J, leaving 9 bases between them. CDR1 is MNHNS, CDR2 SASEGT, per germline. This CDR3 is CASSESRLNTGELFF. In nucleotides, the CDR3 is TGTGCCAGCAGTGAGAGCAGGCTGAACACCGGGGAGCTGTTTTTT.

The J gene is TRBJ1-1, the V gene TRBV6-2 or TRBV6-3; tentative D call: TRBD1 (6 bases). Germline V gene lookup returns CDR1 MNHEY and CDR2 SVGEGT. Trimming removed 2 bases from V and 4 bases from J, with 11 bases in between. This CDR3 region has 14 residues. The CDR3 DNA follows: TGTGCCAGCAGTTACGCGGGGGCGCGCACTGAAGCTTTCTTT. Translation gives CASSYAGARTEAFF.

This chain uses TRBV11-3 with TRBJ2-7; 13 positions match TRBD2. Germline loops: CDR1 SGHNT, CDR2 YENEEA. This CDR3 region has 15 residues. V shed 5 bases, J shed 3 bases, and the junction held 4 bases outside the gene matches. CDR3 loop: CASSPGLAGIYEQYF. The CDR3 bases are TGTGCCAGCAGCCCGGGACTAGCGGGAATCTACGAGCAGTACTTC.

The chain combines TRBV13 with TRBJ2-1, with 14 bases aligning to TRBD2. V gave up 4 bases and J gave up 8 bases; unmatched junction bases: 4. Germline V gene sequence: CDR1 PRHDT, CDR2 FYEKMQ (reference sequence). The CDR3 length is 15 residues. The CDR3 nucleotides read TGTGCCAGCAGCTCGACTAGCGGGAGGGTGGATGAGCAGTTCTTC. It specifies CASSSTSGRVDEQFF.

The chain combines TRBV5-1 with TRBJ2-5, with TRBD2 matching over 13 bases. The germline V gene has CDR1 SGHRS and CDR2 YFSETQ. Trimming cost V 4 bases and J 5 bases; bases outside gene matches: 5. CDR3 length: 15 residues. The CDR3 coding sequence is TGCGCCAGCAGCCCTGGGACTAGCGGGATCGAGACCCAGTACTTC. It yields the protein CASSPGTSGIETQYF. Combining the CDR3 with reference TRBV5-1 and TRBJ2-5 gives the whole variable domain KAGVTQTPRYLIKTRGQQVTLSCSPISGHRSVSWYQQTPGQGLQFLFEYFSETQRNKGNFPGRFSGRQFSNSRSEMNVSTLELGDSALYLCASSPGTSGIETQYFGPGTRLLVL.

The CDR3 DNA is TGCGCCAGCAGCTTGGACCTGAGGAACACTGAAGCTTTCTTT. It codes for CASSLDLRNTEAFF. This rearrangement joins TRBV5-1 to TRBJ1-1, with D uncertain. V lost 0 bases to trimming and J lost 1 base, with 7 bases between them. Germline V gene lookup returns CDR1 SGHRS and CDR2 YFSETQ. CDR3 length: 14 residues.

The V call is TRBV6-5, the J call TRBJ1-4; no definite D call. Per the germline V gene, CDR1 is MNHEY and CDR2 is SVGAGI. V lost 0 bases, J lost 7 bases, and 12 bases lay in between. This CDR3 has 15 amino acids. The CDR3, as DNA: TGTGCCAGCAGTTACTCGGCGGGGAGTCGTGAAAAACTGTTTTTT. This sequence encodes CASSYSAGSREKLFF.

The chain is built from TRBV3-1 (or the pseudogene TRBV3-2) and TRBJ2-6, with no clear D. CDR3 length: 15 residues. Germline CDR1 is LGHDT and CDR2 is YNNKEL (reference sequence). The ends were cut back, 0 bases at V and 0 bases at J, with 3 bases in the middle. The CDR3 coding sequence is TGTGCCAGCAGCCAAGACAACTCTGGGGCCAACGTCCTGACTTTC. Encoded protein: CASSQDNSGANVLTF.

The chain combines TRBV18 with TRBJ2-7; 12 nucleotides line up with TRBD2. V lost 0 bases and J lost 7; bases outside the gene matches: 7. The CDR3 consists of 16 residues. In germline, CDR1 is KGHSH, CDR2 LQKENI. Here the CDR3 DNA reads TGTGCCAGCTCACCACCTTCTAGCGGGAGGGCAGGGGAGCAGTACTTC. Translating gives CASSPPSSGRAGEQYF.

The chain links TRBV2 to TRBJ1-2; unclear D gene. CDR3 size: 11 residues. Trimming took 9 bases from V and 4 from J, leaving 9 bases between them. Germline CDR1 SNHLY, CDR2 FYNNEI. CDR3 DNA: TGTGCCAGACAGATCTCCTATGGCTACACCTTC. Protein product: CARQISYGYTF.

The chain employs TRBV11-2 and TRBJ2-5; D is unclear. This CDR3 is built from 14 residues. Germline-derived CDR1 and CDR2 are SGHAT and FQNNGV. Between the trimmed V and J ends, which lost 4 bases and 3 bases, there was a span of 12 bases. CDR3 sequence: CASSSRRLEETQYF. CDR3 nucleotide sequence: TGTGCCAGCAGCTCCCGGAGACTCGAAGAGACCCAGTACTTC.

The chain has TRBV4-3 and TRBJ2-2; 8 bases map to TRBD1. The CDR3 length is 13 residues. Trimming removed 9 bases from V and 4 bases from J; junction bases left unmatched: 4. Germline lookup yields CDR1 LGHNA and CDR2 YSLEER. The DNA of the CDR3 is TGCGCCAGGGACAGGGATTGCACCGGGGAGCTGTTTTTT. It is translated as CARDRDCTGELFF.

CDR3 sequence (DNA): TGTGCCAGCAGCTTAGATGATGGGGGACAGGGGGCATGGGAGCAGTACTTC. Translated, it gives CASSLDDGGQGAWEQYF. The chain joins TRBV11-3 to TRBJ2-7, with 12 bases fitting TRBD1. Looked up from germline, CDR1 is SGHNT and CDR2 is YENEEA. The CDR3 has 17 amino acids. Unmatched junction bases numbered 10, after V lost 0 bases and J lost 7 bases. The whole variable domain, remainder taken from reference TRBV11-3 and TRBJ2-7, is EAGVVQSPRYKIIEKKQPVAFWCNPISGHNTLYWYLQNLGQGPELLIRYENEEAVDDSQLPKDRFSAERLKGVDSTLKIQPAELGDSAVYLCASSLDDGGQGAWEQYFGPGTRLTVT.

The chain couples TRBV7-9 to TRBJ2-1; D is undetermined. CDR1 is SEHNR, CDR2 FQNEAQ, per germline (reference sequence). V lost 3 bases to trimming and J lost 4 bases, with 10 bases between them. The CDR3 is 14 amino acids. The CDR3 coding sequence is TGTGCCAGCAGCTTTCTGACTGAGTACAATGAGCAGTTCTTC. Amino acids: CASSFLTEYNEQFF.

The rearrangement uses TRBV7-3 and TRBJ2-2; D might be TRBD2 (5 bases). V dropped 4 bases and J dropped 6 bases, with 12 bases sitting between them. Germline-derived CDR1 and CDR2 are SGHTA and FQGTGA. CDR3 size: 14 residues. CDR3 in amino acids: CASSSPLVSGELFF. Here the CDR3 DNA reads TGTGCCAGCAGCTCCCCACTAGTATCCGGGGAGCTGTTTTTT. The complete variable domain, with remaining parts taken from reference TRBV7-3 and TRBJ2-2, reads GAGVSQTPSNKVTEKGKYVELRCDPISGHTALYWYRQSLGQGPEFLIYFQGTGAADDSGLPNDRFFAVRPEGSVSTLKIQRTERGDSAVYLCASSSPLVSGELFFGEGSRLTVL.

The J gene is TRBJ2-5, the V gene TRBV10-3; TRBD2 matches at 10 bases. The CDR3 extends over 17 amino acids. V lost 2 bases and J lost 5; bases outside the gene matches: 11. Germline V gene lookup returns CDR1 ENHRY and CDR2 SYGVKD. The CDR3, as DNA: TGTGCCATCAGTGAGAAGGTAGCGGGGGGTTCTGAGGAGACCCAGTACTTC. Residues: CAISEKVAGGSEETQYF.

This clone was detected once. J is TRBJ1-1 and V is TRBV19; D not resolved. Germline V gives CDR1 LNHDA, CDR2 SQIVND (reference sequence). The CDR3 spans 13 residues. Trimming stripped 3 bases from V and 1 base from J, with 6 bases between. The CDR3 is CASSIRENTEAFF. As DNA, the CDR3 is TGTGCCAGTAGTATTCGGGAGAACACTGAAGCTTTCTTT.

The chain recombines TRBV24-1 with TRBJ1-1; D is unclear. The V and J ends lost 9 bases and 4 bases respectively, with 14 bases between them. Per the germline V gene, CDR1 is KGHDR and CDR2 is SFDVKD. This CDR3 is 13 amino acids long. As DNA, the CDR3 is TGTGCCACCTCTCTGGGAGGCGGCACTGAAGCTTTCTTT. Translating it yields CATSLGGGTEAFF.

Of note for this clone: Other DNA sequences in this sample translate to the same CDR3. The rearrangement links TRBV30 to TRBJ1-1; D is ambiguous. This CDR3 has 13 residues. Germline V CDR1 and CDR2: GTSNPN, SVGIG (reference sequence). Deletions cut 4 bases from V and 0 bases from J, with 9 bases between. Written as DNA, the CDR3 is TGTGCCTGGACCGGGAGGATGAACACTGAAGCTTTCTTT. This translates into CAWTGRMNTEAFF.

The chain links TRBV11-3 to TRBJ2-1, with TRBD1 matching over 8 bases. The CDR3 extends over 15 amino acids. With 3 bases clipped from V and 8 bases from J, the junction kept 9 bases outside the gene matches. The V gene's germline CDR1 is SGHNT and CDR2 YENEEA. Here the CDR3 DNA reads TGTGCCAGCAGCTTGGGACAGGCTTTGTCTGATGAGCAGTTCTTC. Residues: CASSLGQALSDEQFF.

The chain is built from TRBV6-5 and TRBJ1-3; D is ambiguous. The CDR3 has 15 amino acids. Germline lookup yields CDR1 MNHEY and CDR2 SVGAGI. Deletions cut 6 bases from V and 5 bases from J, with 17 bases between. CDR3 sequence reads: CASSPPGLRRNTIYF. The CDR3 DNA reads TGTGCCAGCAGCCCCCCCGGATTGAGGCGAAACACCATATATTTT.

The CDR3 region is CASSLQGEGQPQHF. The CDR3 bases are TGCGCCAGCAGTCTACAGGGAGAGGGGCAGCCCCAGCATTTT. The gene calls are TRBV5-1 and TRBJ1-5, with D possibly TRBD1 on 6 matching bases. The CDR3 consists of 14 residues. CDR1 is SGHRS and CDR2 is YFSETQ in the germline V gene. V was cut by 5 bases and J by 7 bases, with 16 bases left in between. Full variable domain (missing parts from reference TRBV5-1 and TRBJ1-5): KAGVTQTPRYLIKTRGQQVTLSCSPISGHRSVSWYQQTPGQGLQFLFEYFSETQRNKGNFPGRFSGRQFSNSRSEMNVSTLELGDSALYLCASSLQGEGQPQHFGDGTRLSIL.

The rearrangement joins TRBV10-3 to TRBJ2-5; 9 bases line up with TRBD2. V lost 6 bases, J lost 4 bases, and 6 bases stayed unmatched. This CDR3 is built from 14 residues. Germline assignment: CDR1 ENHRY and CDR2 SYGVKD. CDR3 sequence (DNA): TGTGCCATCAGAGGCGGGAGGGCCAGAGAGACCCAGTACTTC. Protein: CAIRGGRARETQYF.

This chain joins TRBV9 and TRBJ1-4; no definite D call. CDR3 length: 18 residues. The germline V gene has CDR1 SGDLS and CDR2 YYNGEE. V was pared by 4 bases and J by 1 base, with 20 bases between. CDR3 nucleotides: TGTGCCAGCAGCTCTCGTCCTTTATACGGGAAAACTAATGAAAAACTGTTTTTT. Protein product: CASSSRPLYGKTNEKLFF. The complete variable domain, with remaining parts taken from reference TRBV9 and TRBJ1-4, reads DSGVTQTPKHLITATGQRVTLRCSPRSGDLSVYWYQQSLDQGLQFLIQYYNGEERAKGNILERFSAQQFPDLHSELNLSSLELGDSALYFCASSSRPLYGKTNEKLFFGSGTQLSVL.

The gene calls are TRBV6-5 and TRBJ2-7; no firm D call. V was trimmed by 6 bases and J by 3 bases, leaving 9 bases between them. The CDR3 spans 12 residues. Germline assignment: CDR1 MNHEY and CDR2 SVGAGI. Written as DNA, the CDR3 is TGTGCCAGCAGAGAGCCAAACTACGAGCAGTACTTC. It yields the protein CASREPNYEQYF.

Comments on this clone: Other DNA sequences in the sample encode the same CDR3. The chain recombines TRBV29-1 with TRBJ2-5; TRBD1 agrees at 7 bases. From germline, CDR1 is SQVTM and CDR2 ANQGSEA. V lost 7 bases, J lost 0 bases, and 2 bases stayed unmatched. The length of the CDR3 is 12 residues. The CDR3 protein is CSAGQYQETQYF. The CDR3 DNA reads TGCAGCGCGGGACAGTACCAAGAGACCCAGTACTTC.

The rearrangement links TRBV5-1 to TRBJ1-3, with D uncertain. This CDR3 is 17 amino acids long. CDR1 SGHRS and CDR2 YFSETQ come from the germline V gene. Trimming took off 0 bases at V and 6 bases at J, with 19 bases between the two ends. CDR3 region: CASSLGQPRISENTIYF. CDR3 in DNA: TGCGCCAGCAGCTTGGGCCAACCTAGGATTAGCGAAAACACCATATATTTT.